The present T cell receptor (beta chain) was sequenced within a study of cytomegalovirus exposure and HLA in healthy donors. 13 Jbeta primers and 60 Vbeta primers were used for the PCR. Libraries were prepared by immunoSEQ multiplex PCR; TCRdb keeps only in-frame clonotypes and omits some of them. Seen here are 210,000 or so clones, approximately 88% observed once, and the top ten hold 0.71%. Details on this clone: Its matching antigen is unknown.

CDR1 is MGHDK, CDR2 SYGVNS, per germline. Deletions cut 7 bases from V and 5 bases from J, with 15 bases between. CDR3 length: 13 amino acids. Study outcomes and limitations: One variant, a missense change in DCLRE1C, was linked in a later analysis to TCR beta V- and J-gene trimming. Three chains linked to CMV were shown in vitro to be specific for CMV antigens. A prior analysis recorded that most TCR beta V segments were productive about 90% or about 30% of the time. A later analysis showed HLA-associated TCR beta chains outstripping equally common others in clonal expansion.

The rearrangement uses TRBV25-1 and TRBJ2-7; D is perhaps TRBD2 (8 bases). Sequenced material: PBMCs. The sequence derives from a boy younger than 10 in good health and CMV-seronegative. CDR3 nucleotides: TGTGCCAGCACCCGGGGGGGACAGCACGAGCAGTACTTC. Translated: CASTRGGQHEQYF.